This TCR beta chain was sequenced during a study of identical twins. V was clipped by 5 bases and J by 8 bases, with 12 bases between them. This CDR3 is built from 13 residues. Germline CDR1 MNHEY, CDR2 SVGEGT. Study results and limitations: These conclusions were based on statistical analysis (cross-sectional, not following the same donors). Abundant beta clonotypes from cord blood bore fewer insertions; memory repertoires lacked this pattern.

One entry per CDR3 protein, called by TCRdb with MiXCR from the 5' RACE reads. The data contain some 500,000 distinct CDR3 sequences, around 14% of them singletons. About this clonotype: Its specificity is unknown.

Another study also made use of these data, one on yellow fever vaccine responses in identical twins.

The chain uses TRBV6-2 or TRBV6-3 and TRBJ2-2; D is uncertain. Sequencing was done on a sample of CD4+ T cells sorted from blood. The TCR originated in a woman between 18 and 30 years old in good health. Here the CDR3 reads CASSDQERGELFF. Written as DNA, the CDR3 is TGTGCCAGCAGTGACCAGGAGAGGGGGGAGCTGTTTTTT.